This record concerns one T cell receptor beta chain sequence. The ends were cut back, 4 bases at V and 6 bases at J, with 13 bases in the middle. Germline values: CDR1 MNHEY, CDR2 SVGEGT. This CDR3 comprises 13 residues. Profiled with immunoSEQ multiplex PCR; TCRdb holds only in-frame clones, not every one. The data contain approximately 130,000 clones, roughly 81% of them seen just once; the ten biggest clones take up over 10%. These data come from a study of blood T cell repertoires in COVID-19. Study in general: Samples taken during acute and convalescent COVID-19 were collected in the United States, Italy and Spain.

The J gene is TRBJ2-7, the V gene TRBV6-2 or TRBV6-3; maybe TRBD2 (6 bases). The sequence was collected from a human donor in a cohort sampled during active COVID-19. The sequenced sample was peripheral blood. DNA of the CDR3: TGTGCCAGCAGTTTTAGCTGGGGAGGCGAGCAGTACTTC. The encoded protein is CASSFSWGGEQYF.